Below, 27 T cell receptor beta chains from the same sample are listed, as sequenced in a study of CD8+ T cells in alopecia areata. Sequencing templates came from extracted RNA that was reverse transcribed into cDNA. Sequencing used immunoSEQ multiplex PCR; TCRdb keeps in-frame clones, though not all of them. This table holds 110,000 to 150,000 clones, approximately 50% found once. The sample in question was CD4+ T cells sorted from blood, obtained at week 0. The source of these receptors is a human donor with alopecia areata.

This clone was seen only a few times. The V call is TRBV2, the J call TRBJ2-2, with TRBD1 identical over 7 bases. Germline trimming cut 4 bases from V and 5 bases from J; bases unmatched to any gene: 7. CDR1 SNHLY and CDR2 FYNNEI come from the germline V gene. This CDR3 has 15 amino acids. The DNA for the CDR3 is TGTGCCAGCAGTGCTCAAACAGGGGTTACCGGGGAGCTGTTTTTT. As protein: CASSAQTGVTGELFF. Full variable domain (remainder filled in from reference TRBV2 and TRBJ2-2): EPEVTQTPSHQVTQMGQEVILRCVPISNHLYFYWYRQILGQKVEFLVSFYNNEISEKSEIFDDQFSVERPDGSNFTLKIRSTKLEDSAMYFCASSAQTGVTGELFFGEGSRLTVL.

This clone was detected only a few times. CDR3 sequence: CSVAVWGRETQYF. The CDR3 DNA is TGCAGCGTTGCTGTGTGGGGGCGGGAGACCCAGTACTTC. The rearrangement links TRBV29-1 to TRBJ2-5, with a weak D call TRBD1 (6 bases). CDR1 SQVTM and CDR2 ANQGSEA come from the germline V gene. Trimming cost V 4 bases and J 5 bases, with 14 bases left between them. This CDR3 is built from 13 residues.

This clone was detected only a few times. The V call is TRBV7-6, the J call TRBJ2-5; D call uncertain. CDR3 length equals 12 residues. The germline gives CDR1 SGHVS, CDR2 FNYEAQ. Trimming left V 6 bases short and J 1 base short, with 6 bases between. The chain's CDR3 is CASSRFQETQYF. CDR3 bases: TGTGCCAGCAGTAGGTTCCAAGAGACCCAGTACTTC.

The chain carries TRBV5-6 and TRBJ2-3; D unresolved. The length of the CDR3 is 15 residues. The germline V and J ends were trimmed by 4 bases and 5 bases, with 17 bases remaining between them. Germline loops: CDR1 SGHDT, CDR2 YYEEEE. The DNA of the CDR3 is TGTGCCAGCAGCACCCGCGATAGGGTGGGAGATACGCAGTATTTT. This encodes CASSTRDRVGDTQYF.

The CDR3 loop reads CASSLNTGTARGEQYF. CDR3 coding DNA: TGTGCCAGCAGCTTAAACACCGGGACAGCTCGAGGCGAGCAGTACTTC. The chain joins TRBV7-9 to TRBJ2-7; 7 bases align to TRBD1. The germline V gene has CDR1 SEHNR and CDR2 FQNEAQ (reference sequence). The CDR3 runs 16 residues. Unmatched junction bases numbered 13, after V lost 2 bases and J lost 6 bases.

In this sample, this clone turned up a few times. The rearrangement joins TRBV5-1 to TRBJ2-5; D not certain. This CDR3 comprises 15 residues. Germline lookup yields CDR1 SGHRS and CDR2 YFSETQ. The germline V and J ends were trimmed by 2 bases and 2 bases, with 13 bases remaining between them. CDR3 amino acids: CASSLSINKQETQYF. The CDR3, as DNA: TGCGCCAGCAGCTTATCAATAAACAAGCAAGAGACCCAGTACTTC.

V usage is TRBV29-1 and J usage is TRBJ1-2, with 8 bases lining up with TRBD1. The trim removed 8 bases at V and 0 bases at J, leaving 8 bases unmatched. CDR3 length equals 14 residues. CDR1 and CDR2 (germline): SQVTM, ANQGSEA. CDR3 amino acids: CSTWRTGTNYGYTF. Here the CDR3 DNA reads TGCAGCACCTGGAGGACAGGGACTAACTATGGCTACACCTTC. The full variable domain, with the rest looked up from reference TRBV29-1 and TRBJ1-2, is SAVISQKPSRDICQRGTSLTIQCQVDSQVTMMFWYRQQPGQSLTLIATANQGSEATYESGFVIDKFPISRPNLTFSTLTVSNMSPEDSSIYLCSTWRTGTNYGYTFGSGTRLTVV.

Written as DNA, the CDR3 is TGTGCCAGCTCTTCCGGCGGAGGGAACACTGAAGCTTTCTTT. This encodes CASSSGGGNTEAFF. This chain links TRBV18 with TRBJ1-1; D not certain. The CDR3 extends over 14 amino acids. Germline V gives CDR1 KGHSH, CDR2 LQKENI. Trimming took off 6 bases at V and 1 base at J, with 12 bases between the two ends.

This chain connects TRBV5-6 to TRBJ1-3; a possible D gene is TRBD1 (6 bases). The ends were cut back, 4 bases at V and 0 bases at J, with 17 bases in the middle. Germline CDR1 SGHDT, CDR2 YYEEEE. This CDR3 is built from 17 residues. The CDR3 reads CASSATGTSISGNTIYF. In nucleotides, the CDR3 is TGTGCCAGCAGCGCGACAGGAACCTCCATCTCTGGAAACACCATATATTTT.

J is TRBJ2-2 and V is TRBV28, with D unclear. CDR1 is MDHEN, CDR2 SYDVKM, per germline. The CDR3 has 11 amino acids. With 4 bases removed from V and 9 bases from J, the gap between germline ends came to 6 bases. CDR3 coding DNA: TGTGCCAGCAGTTCTCCCCGGGAGCTGTTTTTT. Its translation is CASSSPRELFF.

The table lists this clone with a few counts. The chain links TRBV15 to TRBJ1-1, with D tentatively TRBD1 (6 bases). CDR1 LNHNV and CDR2 YYDKDF come from the germline V gene (reference sequence). This CDR3 contains 14 residues. V gave up 5 bases and J gave up 4 bases, with 14 bases separating them. The CDR3 loop reads CATSRQTGTTEAFF. The CDR3 DNA reads as TGTGCCACCAGCCGACAAACAGGGACCACTGAAGCTTTCTTT.

V gene TRBV30 combines with J gene TRBJ2-5, with D hard to call. Germline CDR1 reads GTSNPN; CDR2 reads SVGIG (reference sequence). The CDR3 totals 14 residues. Trimming pared 2 bases from V and 4 bases from J, leaving 14 bases between. This CDR3 is CAWSRDPPRETQYF. In nucleotides, the CDR3 is TGTGCCTGGAGTCGTGACCCCCCAAGAGAGACCCAGTACTTC. The full variable domain, its missing parts supplied by reference TRBV30 and TRBJ2-5, is SQTIHQWPATLVQPVGSPLSLECTVEGTSNPNLYWYRQAAGRGLQLLFYSVGIGQISSEVPQNLSASRPQDRQFILSSKKLLLSDSGFYLCAWSRDPPRETQYFGPGTRLLVL.

The chain recombines TRBV6-5 with TRBJ1-2; no firm D call. This CDR3 contains 15 residues. V was clipped by 4 bases and J by 2 bases, with 14 bases between them. Germline V gene data show CDR1 as MNHEY and CDR2 as SVGAGI. CDR3 in DNA: TGTGCCAGCAGTTCCCCAAGCAGTCCAAACTATGGCTACACCTTC. Its protein product is CASSSPSSPNYGYTF.

This clone appeared a few times. The chain uses TRBV7-2 and TRBJ2-1; D gene uncertain. V was clipped by 5 bases and J by 4 bases, with 9 bases between them. Germline assignment: CDR1 SGHTA and CDR2 FQGNSA. The CDR3 has 13 residues. The CDR3 DNA follows: TGTGCCAGCAGCGCAGACCTATACAATGAGCAGTTCTTC. It codes for CASSADLYNEQFF.

This clone was detected only a few times. The chain combines TRBV29-1 with TRBJ1-1; a weak D match, TRBD1 (6 bases). The CDR3 runs to 13 residues. Germline lookup yields CDR1 SQVTM and CDR2 ANQGSEA. Trimming removed 6 bases at V and 4 bases at J, with 15 bases between. The CDR3 coding sequence is TGCAGCGTAGACCCAGGGGTGGGCACTGAAGCTTTCTTT. Amino acid sequence: CSVDPGVGTEAFF.

The genes are TRBV7-2 and TRBJ2-3, with TRBD2 identical over 13 bases. V trimming: 2 bases; J trimming: 10 bases; junction bases outside the gene matches: 3. The CDR3 contains 14 residues. Germline loops: CDR1 SGHTA, CDR2 FQGNSA. The CDR3 spells CASSLRLAGGAQYF. DNA of the CDR3: TGTGCCAGCAGCTTAAGACTAGCGGGAGGAGCGCAGTATTTT.

The chain combines TRBV29-1 with TRBJ2-5; 10 bases line up with TRBD2. The CDR3 consists of 15 residues. The germline CDR1 and CDR2 sequences are SQVTM and ANQGSEA. The V segment lost 3 bases and the J segment 5 bases; nucleotides outside the gene matches: 9. DNA of the CDR3: TGCAGCGTTGAGGCTAGCGGGAGAGGATTGGAGACCCAGTACTTC. It is translated as CSVEASGRGLETQYF.

This clone was recorded only once. The rearrangement joins TRBV25-1 to TRBJ2-3, with 9 bases aligning to TRBD2. Germline CDR1 is MGHDK and CDR2 is SYGVNS. The CDR3 runs to 16 residues. Trimming removed 1 base from V and 3 bases from J; junction bases left unmatched: 5. The CDR3 spells CASSESGLAGTDTQYF. As DNA, the CDR3 is TGTGCCAGCAGTGAATCGGGGCTAGCGGGGACAGATACGCAGTATTTT.

CDR3 sequence (DNA): TGCAGCGTTGACCTCGGGGCTGGAAACACCATATATTTT. Protein product: CSVDLGAGNTIYF. The chain is built from TRBV29-1 and TRBJ1-3; D ambiguous. In germline, CDR1 is SQVTM, CDR2 ANQGSEA. With 3 bases removed from V and 2 bases from J, the gap between germline ends came to 8 bases. CDR3 size: 13 residues. The whole variable domain, filled in from reference TRBV29-1 and TRBJ1-3, reads SAVISQKPSRDICQRGTSLTIQCQVDSQVTMMFWYRQQPGQSLTLIATANQGSEATYESGFVIDKFPISRPNLTFSTLTVSNMSPEDSSIYLCSVDLGAGNTIYFGEGSWLTVV.

J is TRBJ2-5 and V is TRBV5-1; TRBD2 is a possible D gene (5 bases). Looked up from germline, CDR1 is SGHRS and CDR2 is YFSETQ. V lost 0 bases to trimming and J lost 5 bases, with 14 bases between them. This CDR3 contains 15 residues. As DNA, the CDR3 is TGCGCCAGCAGCTTGGGGGTGAGCGGCTTGGAGACCCAGTACTTC. It translates to CASSLGVSGLETQYF. Variable domain in full (rest from reference TRBV5-1 and TRBJ2-5): KAGVTQTPRYLIKTRGQQVTLSCSPISGHRSVSWYQQTPGQGLQFLFEYFSETQRNKGNFPGRFSGRQFSNSRSEMNVSTLELGDSALYLCASSLGVSGLETQYFGPGTRLLVL.

A few counts support this clone. The chain uses TRBV28 and TRBJ1-2; TRBD1 aligns across 7 bases. CDR1 and CDR2 from the germline V gene are MDHEN and SYDVKM. V lost 5 bases to trimming and J lost 10 bases; unmatched junction nucleotides: 13. The CDR3 spans 14 residues. The CDR3, as DNA: TGTGCCAGCAGTCCCGCGACAGGGCCCGTCAACTACACCTTC. Translation gives CASSPATGPVNYTF.

This clone was seen a few times. The chain joins TRBV9 to TRBJ1-2; the D is unclear. Germline CDR1 reads SGDLS; CDR2 reads YYNGEE. This CDR3 is built from 13 residues. Trimming left V 3 bases short and J 7 bases short, with 13 bases between. Here the CDR3 DNA reads TGTGCCAGCAGCGGACTACCGATCTGTGGCTACACCTTC. Encoded protein: CASSGLPICGYTF.

The CDR3 reads CASSLGKGNRFETQYF. The CDR3 DNA sequence: TGTGCCAGCAGCTTAGGCAAGGGGAACCGATTCGAGACCCAGTACTTC. The chain combines TRBV7-7 with TRBJ2-5; a possible D gene is TRBD1 (5 bases). The CDR3 is made up of 16 amino acids. Germline V gene lookup returns CDR1 SSHAT and CDR2 FNYEAQ (reference sequence). V shed 1 base and J shed 5 bases, with 17 bases lying between them.

This clone turned up a few times. This chain links TRBV28 with TRBJ2-5; maybe TRBD1 (6 bases). Trimming removed 4 bases from V and 5 bases from J, with 17 bases in between. Germline CDR1 and CDR2: MDHEN and SYDVKM. This CDR3 has 15 amino acids. CDR3 nucleotide sequence: TGTGCCAGCAGTTCCCGGCCGGGAACAGGGGAGACCCAGTACTTC. It is translated as CASSSRPGTGETQYF.

This clone was seen a handful of times. The V gene is TRBV7-9, the J gene TRBJ2-5, with D possibly matching TRBD1 (5 bases). Trimming removed 8 bases at V and 5 bases at J, with 12 bases between. This CDR3 has 12 amino acids. Germline V gene lookup returns CDR1 SEHNR and CDR2 FQNEAQ (reference sequence). CDR3 region: CASGRRGETQYF. As DNA, the CDR3 is TGTGCCAGCGGTAGAAGGGGCGAGACCCAGTACTTC.

This clone was detected once. The chain links TRBV23-1 to TRBJ2-7; D unresolved. TRBV23-1 is an open reading frame, and its role is uncertain. Trimming shortened V by 10 bases and J by 6 bases, and 4 bases separated the two germline ends. This CDR3 region has 8 residues. This chain's CDR3 is CATGEQYF. DNA of the CDR3: TGCGCCACGGGCGAGCAGTACTTC.

This chain joins TRBV5-1 and TRBJ2-1; D uncertain. Trimming cost V 0 bases and J 6 bases, with 7 bases left between them. The CDR3 length is 13 residues. CDR1 and CDR2 (germline): SGHRS, YFSETQ. CDR3 amino acids: CASSLGRRNEQFF. Written as DNA, the CDR3 is TGCGCCAGCAGCTTGGGGCGTCGCAATGAGCAGTTCTTC.